These T cell receptor beta chains were read from a single sample in a study of human T cells and chemical hapten exposure. TCRdb itself ran the 5' RACE reads through MiXCR, one entry per CDR3 protein. The sample has 110,000 or so distinct CDR3 sequences; roughly 19% are singletons. These receptor sequences come from a human donor in good health. Each CDR3 is given with its conserved first and last residue. Each record gives: J gene, V gene, D gene, clone size, CDR3 protein, CDR3 DNA. D genes are given only for firm matches. Some rows have no size entry. The others give once, few or many, or a class for an expanded clone.

TRBJ2-3 TRBV20-1 - few CSAPGGGQRTDTQYF TGCAGTGCCCCCGGTGGGGGGCAACGGACAGATACGCAGTATTTT
TRBJ2-7 TRBV29-1 TRBD1 - CSAGQAYEQYF TGCAGCGCTGGACAGGCCTACGAGCAGTACTTC
TRBJ1-5 TRBV20-1 TRBD1 few CSASRQQGQNQPQHF TGCAGTGCTTCTCGACAACAGGGACAGAATCAGCCCCAGCATTTT
TRBJ1-1 TRBV14 - few CASSQGVGWGGYTEAFF TGTGCCAGCAGCCAAGGGGTTGGATGGGGGGGTTACACTGAAGCTTTCTTT
TRBJ2-3 TRBV27 - few CASSLGPASTDTQYF TGTGCCAGCAGTTTAGGGCCCGCTAGCACAGATACGCAGTATTTT
TRBJ2-1 TRBV7-3 - - CASSLSRGSSYNEQFF TGTGCCAGCAGCTTAAGCCGGGGGAGCTCCTACAATGAGCAGTTCTTC
TRBJ1-5 TRBV10-3 - - CAISERSQPQHF TGTGCCATCAGTGAAAGAAGTCAGCCCCAGCATTTT
TRBJ2-5 TRBV6-2/TRBV6-3 TRBD1 - CASSPLDRKETQYF TGTGCCAGCAGTCCCTTGGACAGGAAGGAGACCCAGTACTTC
TRBJ1-2 TRBV7-9 - few CASSFMSNYGYTF TGTGCCAGCAGCTTCATGTCAAACTATGGCTACACCTTC
TRBJ1-1 TRBV7-9 TRBD1 - CASSLGARQGMNTEAFF TGTGCCAGCAGCTTAGGGGCCAGACAGGGGATGAACACTGAAGCTTTCTTT
TRBJ2-7 TRBV11-2 TRBD2 - CASSSILLSGYEQYF TGTGCCAGCAGCTCAATTTTACTTAGCGGGTACGAGCAGTACTTC
TRBJ1-1 TRBV28 TRBD1 - CASRPTGRGNTEAFF TGTGCCAGCAGGCCGACAGGGAGGGGGAACACTGAAGCTTTCTTT
TRBJ1-2 TRBV5-1 - - CASTLDRVYGYTF TGCGCCAGCACCCTCGATCGCGTCTATGGCTACACCTTC
TRBJ2-7 TRBV27 TRBD2 - CASSSAGTSRDGEQYF TGTGCCAGCAGTAGCGCCGGGACTAGCCGGGACGGCGAGCAGTACTTC
TRBJ2-1 TRBV7-8 - - CASSLIGGLAPGEQFF TGTGCCAGCAGCTTAATTGGCGGGCTGGCTCCGGGGGAGCAGTTCTTC